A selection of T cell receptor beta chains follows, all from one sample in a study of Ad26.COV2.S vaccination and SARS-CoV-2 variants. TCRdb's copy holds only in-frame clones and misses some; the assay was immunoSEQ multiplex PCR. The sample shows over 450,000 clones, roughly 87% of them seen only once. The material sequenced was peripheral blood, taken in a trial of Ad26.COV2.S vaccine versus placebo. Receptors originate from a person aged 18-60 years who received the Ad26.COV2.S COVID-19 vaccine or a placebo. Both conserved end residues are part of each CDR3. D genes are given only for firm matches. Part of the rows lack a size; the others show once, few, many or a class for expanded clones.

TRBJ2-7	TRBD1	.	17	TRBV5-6	TGTGCCAGCAGCTTGGTGTGGAGGGGACAGGGGGCTTACGAGCAGTACTTC	CASSLVWRGQGAYEQYF
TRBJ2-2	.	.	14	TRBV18	TGTGCCAGCTCACGCGGACAGTACACCGGGGAGCTGTTTTTT	CASSRGQYTGELFF
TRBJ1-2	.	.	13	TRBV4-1	TGCGCCAGCAGCCAAGAGGGGAGCTATGGCTACACCTTC	CASSQEGSYGYTF
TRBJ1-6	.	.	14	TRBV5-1	TGCGCCAGCAGCGGGGTTACTAAGAATTCACCCCTCCACTTT	CASSGVTKNSPLHF
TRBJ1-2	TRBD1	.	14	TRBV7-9	TGTGCCAGCAGCTTGGACAGGTCCCTCTATGGCTACACCTTC	CASSLDRSLYGYTF
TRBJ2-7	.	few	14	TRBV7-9	TGTGCCAGCAGCGGACCTGTGAAAGGCTACGAGCAGTACTTC	CASSGPVKGYEQYF
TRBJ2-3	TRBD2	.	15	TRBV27	TGTGCCAGCAGTTCCATAGCGGGGAGCACAGATACGCAGTATTTT	CASSSIAGSTDTQYF
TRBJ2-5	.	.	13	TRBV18	TGTGCCAGCGCCTACAGGGACGTAGAGACCCAGTACTTC	CASAYRDVETQYF
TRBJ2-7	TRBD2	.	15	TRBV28	TGTGCCAGCAGCCCCGGGACTAGCGGTTCCTACGAGCAGTACTTC	CASSPGTSGSYEQYF
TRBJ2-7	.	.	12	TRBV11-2	TGTGCCAGCAGCTTTACCCGTTACGAGCAGTACTTC	CASSFTRYEQYF
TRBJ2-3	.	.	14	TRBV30	TGTGCCTGGAGTGTACGAGGGGTGGAGGATACGCAGTATTTT	CAWSVRGVEDTQYF
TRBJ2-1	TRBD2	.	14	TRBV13	TGTGCCAGCAGCTTATTCGGCGGGAGGGCCGGATCGTTCTTC	CASSLFGGRAGSFF
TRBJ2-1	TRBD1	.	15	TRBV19	TGTGCCAGTAGCCAACCGGGACAGGGCTACAATGAGCAGTTCTTC	CASSQPGQGYNEQFF
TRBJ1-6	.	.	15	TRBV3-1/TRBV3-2	TGTGCCAGCAGCCAGGGTGCGATGACTAATTCACCCCTCCACTTT	CASSQGAMTNSPLHF
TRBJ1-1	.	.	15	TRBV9	TGTGCCAGCAGTATCTCGGGGGCCGGGAACACTGAAGCTTTCTTT	CASSISGAGNTEAFF
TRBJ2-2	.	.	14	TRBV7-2	TGTGCCAGCAGCTTAGGTTATCTGGCCGGGGAGCTGTTTTTT	CASSLGYLAGELFF
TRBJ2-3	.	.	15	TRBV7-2	TGTGCCAGCAGCTTAGTGGCGGGTAGCACAGATACGCAGTATTTT	CASSLVAGSTDTQYF
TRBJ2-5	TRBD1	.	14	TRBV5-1	TGCGCCAGCAGCTACCAGACAGGGATGGAGACCCAGTACTTC	CASSYQTGMETQYF
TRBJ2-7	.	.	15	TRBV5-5	TGTGCCAGCAGCCTTAGACTGGCACCAAACTACGAGCAGTACTTC	CASSLRLAPNYEQYF
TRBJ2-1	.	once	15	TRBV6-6	TGTGCCAGCAGAAGGGGGTCCTCCCGCTACAATGAGCAGTTCTTC	CASRRGSSRYNEQFF
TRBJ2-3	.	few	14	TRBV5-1	TGCGCCAGCAGCTTGGGGCTACCAACAGATACGCAGTATTTT	CASSLGLPTDTQYF
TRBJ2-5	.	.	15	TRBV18	TGTGCCAGCCGTAGGGACGGTACAGGAAAAGAGACCCAGTACTTC	CASRRDGTGKETQYF
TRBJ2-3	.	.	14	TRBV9	TGTGCCAGCAGCCGCGGGGAAGCCACAGATACGCAGTATTTT	CASSRGEATDTQYF
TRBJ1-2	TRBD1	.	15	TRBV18	TGTGCCAGCTCACCCACGACGGGACAGGCTTATGGCTACACCTTC	CASSPTTGQAYGYTF
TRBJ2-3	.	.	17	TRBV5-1	TGCGCCAGCAGCTTGGCCGGTGAGAGCCGCATCACAGATACGCAGTATTTT	CASSLAGESRITDTQYF
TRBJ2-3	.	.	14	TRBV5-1	TGCGCCAGCAGCTTGGGGGACAACACAGATACGCAGTATTTT	CASSLGDNTDTQYF
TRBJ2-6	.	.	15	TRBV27	TGTGCCAGCAGTTCTTCCCGCTCTGGGGCCAACGTCCTGACTTTC	CASSSSRSGANVLTF
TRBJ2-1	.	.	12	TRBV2	TGTGCCAGCAGTGTTATGTACAATGAGCAGTTCTTC	CASSVMYNEQFF
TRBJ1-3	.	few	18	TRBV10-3	TGTGCCATCAGTGAGTCCGTATACGGGTTCTACTCTGGAAACACCATATATTTT	CAISESVYGFYSGNTIYF
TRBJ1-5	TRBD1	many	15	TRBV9	TGTGCCAGCAGCACAGGGGGGGGTGGCAATCAGCCCCAGCATTTT	CASSTGGGGNQPQHF
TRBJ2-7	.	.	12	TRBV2	TGTGCCAGCAGTGAAGCCTCCTACGAGCAGTACTTC	CASSEASYEQYF
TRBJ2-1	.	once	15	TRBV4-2	TGTGCCAGCAGCCAACAGGGCGTCTTTTACAATGAGCAGTTCTTC	CASSQQGVFYNEQFF
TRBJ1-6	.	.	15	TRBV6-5	TGTGCCAGCAGTTACTCTTTTACGGTTGCTTCACCCCTCCACTTT	CASSYSFTVASPLHF
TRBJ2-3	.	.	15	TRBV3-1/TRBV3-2	TGTGCCAGCAGCCAAGGAGCGAGGGGCACAGATACGCAGTATTTT	CASSQGARGTDTQYF
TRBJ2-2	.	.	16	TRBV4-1	TGCGCCAGCAGCCTCGGGACCGGGAGCGCGCCCGGGGAGCTGTTTTTT	CASSLGTGSAPGELFF
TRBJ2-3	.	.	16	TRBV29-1	TGCAGCGCCCAGAGGGGTACAGGGTTGGGCACAGATACGCAGTATTTT	CSAQRGTGLGTDTQYF
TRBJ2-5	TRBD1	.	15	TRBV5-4	TGTGCCAGCAGCTTTCGGACAGGGTCCTGGGAGACCCAGTACTTC	CASSFRTGSWETQYF
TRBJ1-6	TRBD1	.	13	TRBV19	TGTGCCAGTGCCGGGACAGGGGGGTCACCCCTCCACTTT	CASAGTGGSPLHF
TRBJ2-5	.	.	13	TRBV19	TGTGCCAGTAGTGGCTCCGGGCGAGAGACCCAGTACTTC	CASSGSGRETQYF